This T cell receptor (beta chain) appears in the sequencing data of a study of OX40 agonist ivuxolimab in advanced cancers. This table comes from immunoSEQ multiplex PCR, and its TCRdb copy is limited to in-frame clones, with some not included. The sample has under 30,000 clones, just over 90% seen once. CDR3 length equals 15 residues. V was shortened by 7 bases and J by 0 bases, with 17 bases between the two germline ends. CDR1 SGHRS and CDR2 YFSETQ come from the germline V gene. J is TRBJ2-7 and V is TRBV5-1; D unclear. Sequencing used CD4+ or CD8+ T cells sorted from blood, obtained in a trial of the OX40 agonist ivuxolimab. The source is an adult with an advanced solid tumor such as melanoma, head and neck, liver or kidney cancer. The CDR3 coding sequence is TGCGCCAGCCGACGTTCTCTACTCAGCTCCTACGAGCAGTACTTC. Protein: CASRRSLLSSYEQYF.